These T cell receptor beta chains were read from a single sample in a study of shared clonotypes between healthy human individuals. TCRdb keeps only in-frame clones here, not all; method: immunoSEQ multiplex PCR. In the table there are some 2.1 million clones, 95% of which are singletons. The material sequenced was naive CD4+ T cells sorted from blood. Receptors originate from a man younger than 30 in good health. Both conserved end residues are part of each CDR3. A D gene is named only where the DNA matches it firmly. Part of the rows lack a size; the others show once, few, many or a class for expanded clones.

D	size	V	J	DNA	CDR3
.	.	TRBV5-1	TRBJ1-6	TGCGCCAGCAGCTCCCCCTCATCAGACAGTCTTAATTCACCCCTCCACTTT	CASSSPSSDSLNSPLHF
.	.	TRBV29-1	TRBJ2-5	TGCAGCGTTGGGAGGGGAGAGACCCAGTACTTC	CSVGRGETQYF
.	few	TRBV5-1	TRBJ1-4	TGCGCCAGCAGCTTGGGACGGAGTAATGAAAAACTGTTTTTT	CASSLGRSNEKLFF
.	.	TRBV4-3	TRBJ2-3	TGCGCCAGCAGCCAGAGCGGATATAGCACAGATACGCAGTATTTT	CASSQSGYSTDTQYF
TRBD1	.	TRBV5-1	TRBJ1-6	TGCGCCAGCAGCCCGGGAGGGACAGGGGTTTCACCCCTCCACTTT	CASSPGGTGVSPLHF
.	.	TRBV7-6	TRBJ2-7	TGTGCCAGCAGCCAAGGGACTCAATCCTACGAGCAGTACTTC	CASSQGTQSYEQYF
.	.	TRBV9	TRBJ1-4	TGTGCCAGCAGCACCTCGAATAATGAAAAACTGTTTTTT	CASSTSNNEKLFF
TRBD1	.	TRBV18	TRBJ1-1	TGTGCCAGCGCGACAGGGGTCAACACTGAAGCTTTCTTT	CASATGVNTEAFF
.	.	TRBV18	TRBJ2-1	TGTGCCAGCTCACCGATAGTGGGAGTAGGGCACAATGAGCAGTTCTTC	CASSPIVGVGHNEQFF
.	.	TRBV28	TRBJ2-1	TGTGCCAGCAGTTTGGCCGGGACCGAGCAGTTCTTC	CASSLAGTEQFF
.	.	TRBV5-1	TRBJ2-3	TGCGCCAGCAGCTTCAACAGTCGGTCACCCACAGATACGCAGTATTTT	CASSFNSRSPTDTQYF
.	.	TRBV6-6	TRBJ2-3	TGTGCCAGCAGTTACTCCTCTAAGGATACGCAGTATTTT	CASSYSSKDTQYF
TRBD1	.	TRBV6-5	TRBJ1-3	TGTGCCAGCACGCAGGGGGGTTCAGGAAACACCATATATTTT	CASTQGGSGNTIYF
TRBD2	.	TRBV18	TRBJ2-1	TGTGCCAGCTCACCCCTTCCGAGTACTAGCGGGGGGTCCTACAATGAGCAGTTCTTC	CASSPLPSTSGGSYNEQFF
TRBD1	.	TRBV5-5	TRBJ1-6	TGTGCCAGCAACTTATGGACAGGGGATAATTCACCCCTCCACTTT	CASNLWTGDNSPLHF
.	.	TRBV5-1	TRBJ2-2	TGCGCCAGCAGCTTGGCGGGGGGCGCAAGCACCGGGGAGCTGTTTTTT	CASSLAGGASTGELFF
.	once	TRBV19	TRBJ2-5	TGTGCCAGTAGTAAGGGGAGAGGCGGAGAGACCCAGTACTTC	CASSKGRGGETQYF
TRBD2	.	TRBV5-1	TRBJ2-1	TGCGCCAGCAGCTTAAACAGCGGGAGCTCCTACAATGAGCAGTTCTTC	CASSLNSGSSYNEQFF
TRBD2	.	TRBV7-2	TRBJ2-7	TGTGCCAGCGGAAGCGGGAGGGGCTACGAGCAGTACTTC	CASGSGRGYEQYF
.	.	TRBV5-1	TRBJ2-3	TGCGCCAGCAGCTTGGCCCCGGCGGATACGCAGTATTTT	CASSLAPADTQYF
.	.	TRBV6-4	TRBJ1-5	TGTGCCAGCAGTGTTCCCTCAAACAATCAGCCCCAGCATTTT	CASSVPSNNQPQHF
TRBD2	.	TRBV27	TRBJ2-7	TGTGCCAGCAGTTTCTACCTTAGCGGGAGACGGAACGAGCAGTACTTC	CASSFYLSGRRNEQYF
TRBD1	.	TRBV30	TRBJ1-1	TGTGCCTGGAGTCCGGACAGGGAGGCTTTCTTT	CAWSPDREAFF
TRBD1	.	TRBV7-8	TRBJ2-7	TGTGCCAGCAGCTTGGTAGCCGGGACAGGGGTCTACGAGCAGTACTTC	CASSLVAGTGVYEQYF
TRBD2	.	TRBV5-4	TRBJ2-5	TGTGCCAGCAGCTTTGCTAGCGGGGGTGGAGAGACCCAGTACTTC	CASSFASGGGETQYF
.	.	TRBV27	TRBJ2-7	TGTGCCAGCAGGGTGACAGGACCGTCCTACGAGCAGTACTTC	CASRVTGPSYEQYF
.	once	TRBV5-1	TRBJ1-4	TGCGCCAGCAGCTTCCGGGAAGCAACTAATGAAAAACTGTTTTTT	CASSFREATNEKLFF
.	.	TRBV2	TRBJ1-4	TGTGCCAGCAGTGACCTACAGGGAGTAAGGGAAAAACTGTTTTTT	CASSDLQGVREKLFF
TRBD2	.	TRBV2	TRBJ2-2	TGTGCCAGCATTGAGACTAGCGGGAGCGGCACCGGGGAGCTGTTTTTT	CASIETSGSGTGELFF
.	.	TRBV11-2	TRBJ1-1	TGTGCCAGCAGCCCGCGAGGCGCCTTGAACACTGAAGCTTTCTTT	CASSPRGALNTEAFF
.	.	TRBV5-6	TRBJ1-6	TGTGCCAGCAGCTTAGATCATAATTCACCCCTCCACTTT	CASSLDHNSPLHF
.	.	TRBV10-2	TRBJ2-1	TGCGCCAGCACCACCTCCGGAGGCCCCTACAATGAGCAGTTCTTC	CASTTSGGPYNEQFF
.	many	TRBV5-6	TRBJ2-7	TGTGCCAGCAGCTTGGGCAGGGCATCCTACGAGCAGTACTTC	CASSLGRASYEQYF
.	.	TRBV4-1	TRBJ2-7	TGCGCCAGCAGCCAAGGGGACACGGGGTCCTACGAGCAGTACTTC	CASSQGDTGSYEQYF
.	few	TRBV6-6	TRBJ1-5	TGTGCCAGCAGGTATAGCAATCAGCCCCAGCATTTT	CASRYSNQPQHF
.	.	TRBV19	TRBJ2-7	TGTGCCAGTAGTATAGCCCATGGAAACGCTGAATACGAGCAGTACTTC	CASSIAHGNAEYEQYF
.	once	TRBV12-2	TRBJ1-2	TGTGCAAGTCGCTTCCGGGACCGTCGCCTGGGCTACACCTTC	CASRFRDRRLGYTF
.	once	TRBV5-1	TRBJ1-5	TGCGCCAGCAGCAAGGGGGAGAGCAATCAGCCCCAGCATTTT	CASSKGESNQPQHF
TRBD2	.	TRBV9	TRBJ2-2	TGTGCCAGCAGTAAGGGAGGGGCGTCGGGCACCGGGGAGCTGTTTTTT	CASSKGGASGTGELFF
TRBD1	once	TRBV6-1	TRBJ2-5	TGTGCCAGCAGTGCTGGGACAGCCCAAGAGACCCAGTACTTC	CASSAGTAQETQYF
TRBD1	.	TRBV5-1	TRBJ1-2	TGCGCCAGCAGCTTGGAGGGGACAGGGGGCTCTGGCTACACCTTC	CASSLEGTGGSGYTF
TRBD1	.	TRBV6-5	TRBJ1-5	TGTGCCAGCAGTCCTGGGACAGGCTCCAATCAGCCCCAGCATTTT	CASSPGTGSNQPQHF
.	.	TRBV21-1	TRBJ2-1	TGTGCCAGCAGCAAAGTGGCGGGAAGAATCTCCTACAATGAGCAGTTCTTC	CASSKVAGRISYNEQFF
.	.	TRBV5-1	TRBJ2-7	TGCGCCAGCAGCATGGTAGCCGGGTACGAGCAGTACTTC	CASSMVAGYEQYF
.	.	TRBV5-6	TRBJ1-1	TGTGCCAGCAGTTTCGCCGGGAGAACTGAAGCTTTCTTT	CASSFAGRTEAFF
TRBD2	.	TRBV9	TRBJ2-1	TGTGCCAGCAGCGTAGTTGAGAGCGGGAGGGCGGATGAGCAGTTCTTC	CASSVVESGRADEQFF
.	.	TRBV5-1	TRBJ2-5	TGCGCCAGCAGCTTGGTTTCGCAGCAAGAGACCCAGTACTTC	CASSLVSQQETQYF
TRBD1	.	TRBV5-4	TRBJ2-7	TGTGCCAGCAGCTTGGGGGGACAGATTTACGAGCAGTACTTC	CASSLGGQIYEQYF
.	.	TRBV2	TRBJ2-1	TGTGCCAGCAGCGCTGGGGGGAATGAGCAGTTCTTC	CASSAGGNEQFF
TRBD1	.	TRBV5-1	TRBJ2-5	TGCGCCAGCAGCTCGACAGGGGCGGGAGAGACCCAGTACTTC	CASSSTGAGETQYF
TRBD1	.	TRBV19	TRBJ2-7	TGTGCCAGTAAAGGGTTAGGGACAGGATCCTACGAGCAGTACTTC	CASKGLGTGSYEQYF
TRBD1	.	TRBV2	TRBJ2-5	TGTGCCAGCAGTCTACAGGGGGCGGTAGGGGAGACCCAGTACTTC	CASSLQGAVGETQYF
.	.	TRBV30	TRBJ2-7	TGTGCCTGGAGTTGGTCTTCCTACGAGCAGTACTTC	CAWSWSSYEQYF